This TCR beta chain was retrieved from a study of cytomegalovirus exposure and HLA in healthy donors. Study conclusions and caveats: The authors later found TCR association rates varying by HLA locus, with DRB1 most and HLA-C fewest. A few V segments could not be told apart, such as TRBV6-2 and TRBV6-3, and were left out. In an earlier analysis, productive rearrangement rates for most beta V segments clustered near 87% or 30%. TCR beta chain V- and J-gene trimming was linked, in a later analysis, to a missense variant in DCLRE1C.

The PCR had 60 Vbeta and 13 Jbeta primers. Data came from immunoSEQ multiplex PCR; TCRdb stores just in-frame clones and leaves some out. The sample comprises about 83,000 clones, about 81% of which are singletons, and 4.2% rests with the top ten. This CDR3 has 15 residues. Per germline, CDR1 MGHRA and CDR2 YSYEKL. With 3 bases removed from V and 8 bases from J, the gap between germline ends came to 16 bases. In the case of this clone: Its cognate antigen is unknown.

J is TRBJ1-4 and V is TRBV4-1, with D possibly TRBD1 on 6 matching bases. Sequencing was done on a sample of PBMCs. The sequence derives from a man aged 55 to 70 in good health and CMV-seronegative. The CDR3 protein is CASSHRRQDGEKLFF. The CDR3 DNA is TGCGCCAGCAGCCATCGACGACAGGACGGGGAAAAACTGTTTTTT.